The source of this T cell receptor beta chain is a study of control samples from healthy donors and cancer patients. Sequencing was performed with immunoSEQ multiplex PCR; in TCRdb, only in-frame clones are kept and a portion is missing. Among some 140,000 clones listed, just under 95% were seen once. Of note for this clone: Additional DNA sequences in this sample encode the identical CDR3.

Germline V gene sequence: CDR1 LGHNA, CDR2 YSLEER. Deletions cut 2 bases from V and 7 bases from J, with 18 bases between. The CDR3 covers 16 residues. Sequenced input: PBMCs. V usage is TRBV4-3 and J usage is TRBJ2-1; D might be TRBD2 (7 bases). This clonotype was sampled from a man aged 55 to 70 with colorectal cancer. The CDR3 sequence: CASSQKGGGLLNEQFF. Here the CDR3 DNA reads TGCGCCAGCAGCCAAAAAGGGGGGGGTCTCCTGAATGAGCAGTTCTTC.